These 25 T cell receptor beta chains came from one sample sequenced in a study of T cells in Graves' hyperthyroidism and ophthalmopathy. TCR beta CDR3 regions were amplified from RNA transcripts. A first-round RT-PCR of the TCR CDR3 used the HTBI primer set. Each CDR3 protein gets one entry after TCRdb re-called the multiplex PCR reads with MiXCR. Altogether roughly 500,000 distinct CDR3 sequences are present, 40% to 55% being singletons, with the ten largest covering under 20%. The sample consisted of peripheral blood or thyroid tissue (not recorded which). The receptors originated from an adult woman with Graves' disease, either hyperthyroidism or ophthalmopathy (not recorded which).

This clonotype was recorded many times. The genes are TRBV6-2 or TRBV6-3 and TRBJ1-5, with D possibly being TRBD1 (5 bases). The germline V gene has CDR1 MNHEY and CDR2 SVGEGT. The CDR3 consists of 12 residues. The V end was cut by 8 bases, the J end by 6 bases, with 11 bases between. The CDR3 sequence is CASELRGQPQHF. CDR3 nucleotide sequence: TGTGCCAGCGAGTTAAGGGGTCAGCCCCAGCATTTT.

This clonotype has a count of ten or more. The CDR3 coding sequence is TGCGCCAGCAGCCAACTGATAGTGGGCAATCAGCCCCAGCATTTT. The encoded protein is CASSQLIVGNQPQHF. The chain has TRBV4-1 and TRBJ1-5, with D unclear. Germline V gene lookup returns CDR1 MGHRA and CDR2 YSYEKL. There are 15 residues in the CDR3. The V and J ends lost 2 bases and 2 bases respectively, with 10 bases between them.

This clonotype was picked up many times. V usage is TRBV2 and J usage is TRBJ1-5; D is unresolved. Trimming left V 3 bases short and J 0 bases short, with 9 bases between. This CDR3 spans 15 amino acids. Germline V gives CDR1 SNHLY, CDR2 FYNNEI. CDR3 residues: CASSESWGSNQPQHF. The CDR3 DNA reads as TGTGCCAGCAGTGAGTCGTGGGGTAGCAATCAGCCCCAGCATTTT. Full variable domain (outside the CDR3, taken from reference TRBV2 and TRBJ1-5): EPEVTQTPSHQVTQMGQEVILRCVPISNHLYFYWYRQILGQKVEFLVSFYNNEISEKSEIFDDQFSVERPDGSNFTLKIRSTKLEDSAMYFCASSESWGSNQPQHFGDGTRLSIL.

In its sample, this clonotype was seen once. At one end the junction does not follow the germline gene, possibly because of a read error. J is TRBJ2-7 and V is TRBV12-3 or TRBV12-4, with 7 bases identical to TRBD1. This CDR3 contains 15 residues. CDR3 in DNA: TGTGCCAGCAGCTTAGACGGGACAGAATCCAGTGAGCAGTACTTC. Amino acid sequence: CASSLDGTESSEQYF.

This clonotype was observed a handful of times. The rearrangement joins TRBV10-3 to TRBJ2-5; tentative D call: TRBD1 (5 bases). The V and J ends lost 3 bases and 2 bases respectively, with 10 bases between them. Germline V lookup: CDR1 ENHRY, CDR2 SYGVKD. This CDR3 is 14 amino acids long. The CDR3 nucleotides read TGTGCCATCAGTGACGGACAAGGTCAAGAGACCCAGTACTTC. Translating gives CAISDGQGQETQYF.

The chain combines TRBV7-2 with TRBJ2-5; D is unresolved. The ends were cut back, 5 bases at V and 9 bases at J, with 22 bases in the middle. The CDR3 is made up of 15 amino acids. Germline CDR1 SGHTA, CDR2 FQGNSA. In nucleotides, the CDR3 is TGTGCCAGCAGCCCCTCATCCTGGGTCGGTCAGCCCCAGTACTTC. Its translation is CASSPSSWVGQPQYF.

The chain carries TRBV10-3 and TRBJ2-5; 10 positions agree with TRBD1. V shed 3 bases and J 9 bases; nucleotides not matched to a gene: 13. CDR1 is ENHRY and CDR2 is SYGVKD in the germline V gene. The CDR3 runs to 16 residues. This CDR3 reads CAISDHGTGVNQPQYF. The CDR3 coding sequence is TGTGCCATCAGTGACCACGGGACAGGGGTGAATCAGCCCCAGTACTTC.

The chain employs TRBV10-3 and TRBJ2-7, with D hard to call. V lost 10 bases and J lost 0, with 7 bases in between. Germline V gene data show CDR1 as ENHRY and CDR2 as SYGVKD. This CDR3 region has 11 residues. The CDR3 here is CATDGSYEQYF. Here the CDR3 DNA reads TGTGCCACGGACGGCTCCTACGAGCAGTACTTC.

V gene TRBV7-9 combines with J gene TRBJ2-3, with 14 nucleotides matching TRBD2. CDR3 length: 17 amino acids. Trimming took 5 bases from V and 2 from J; bases not matched to a gene: 6. Germline loops: CDR1 SEHNR, CDR2 FQNEAQ (reference sequence). CDR3 protein: CASSRGTSGSFTDTQYF. The CDR3 DNA follows: TGTGCCAGCAGCCGGGGGACTAGCGGGAGCTTCACAGATACGCAGTATTTT.

DNA of the CDR3: TGTGCCAGCAGCTTAGCCACGGGCAATCAGCCCCAGCATTTT. This codes for CASSLATGNQPQHF. This chain joins TRBV7-2 and TRBJ1-5; D remains unclear. V dropped 0 bases and J dropped 2 bases, with 5 bases sitting between them. CDR3 length: 14 amino acids. Germline loops: CDR1 SGHTA, CDR2 FQGNSA.

The chain is built from TRBV14 and TRBJ2-3, with D perhaps TRBD1 (5 bases). Germline lookup yields CDR1 SGHDN and CDR2 FVKESK. V lost 2 bases to trimming and J lost 5 bases, with 11 bases between them. This CDR3 spans 14 amino acids. The DNA for the CDR3 is TGTGCCAGCAGCCAAATCTCAGGGAAAGATACGCAGTATTTT. Translating gives CASSQISGKDTQYF.

In its sample, this clonotype was seen many times. V and J are TRBV4-1 and TRBJ1-5, with D maybe TRBD1 (5 bases). Trimming removed 0 bases at V and 4 bases at J, with 7 bases between. Germline-derived CDR1 and CDR2 are MGHRA and YSYEKL. The length of the CDR3 is 14 residues. The CDR3 DNA follows: TGCGCCAGCAGCCAAGACGGGGCGAATCAGCCCCAGCATTTT. Translating it yields CASSQDGANQPQHF.

V usage is TRBV29-1 and J usage is TRBJ2-7; D not resolved. The CDR3 sequence is 11 residues long. The germline V gene has CDR1 SQVTM and CDR2 ANQGSEA. Between the trimmed V and J ends, which lost 7 bases and 3 bases, there was a span of 10 bases. CDR3 nucleotides: TGCAGCGCCCGGGTGGACTACGAGCAGTACTTC. This translates into CSARVDYEQYF.

This chain links TRBV2 with TRBJ1-2; D gene ambiguous. The ends were cut back, 2 bases at V and 6 bases at J, with 7 bases in the middle. This CDR3 contains 12 residues. Germline V gives CDR1 SNHLY, CDR2 FYNNEI. Here the CDR3 reads CASSEIDNGYTF. The CDR3 DNA follows: TGTGCCAGCAGTGAAATCGATAATGGCTACACCTTC. Drawing the rest from reference TRBV2 and TRBJ1-2, the complete variable domain is EPEVTQTPSHQVTQMGQEVILRCVPISNHLYFYWYRQILGQKVEFLVSFYNNEISEKSEIFDDQFSVERPDGSNFTLKIRSTKLEDSAMYFCASSEIDNGYTFGSGTRLTVV.

This clonotype was found many times. The chain links TRBV28 to TRBJ2-7, with D unclear. The CDR3 is 11 amino acids. Per the germline V gene, CDR1 is MDHEN and CDR2 is SYDVKM. V was pared by 7 bases and J by 3 bases, with 7 bases between. The CDR3, as DNA: TGTGCCAGCAAAACGAGCTACGAGCAGTACTTC. Translating it yields CASKTSYEQYF.

This chain connects TRBV7-9 to TRBJ1-2; D not certain. Germline CDR1 reads SEHNR; CDR2 reads FQNEAQ (reference sequence). The length of the CDR3 is 12 residues. The V and J ends lost 5 bases and 8 bases respectively, with 12 bases between them. In nucleotides, the CDR3 is TGTGCCAGCAGCGTCCTAGCGGGAGGCTACACCTTC. It encodes CASSVLAGGYTF.

The chain has TRBV7-3 and TRBJ2-2, with D uncertain. The ends were cut back, 5 bases at V and 8 bases at J, with 9 bases in the middle. From germline, CDR1 is SGHTA and CDR2 FQGTGA. This CDR3 spans 12 amino acids. CDR3 nucleotide sequence: TGTGCCAGCAGCCATGGGCCAGGGGAGCTGTTTTTT. This sequence encodes CASSHGPGELFF. Drawing the rest from reference TRBV7-3 and TRBJ2-2, the complete variable domain is GAGVSQTPSNKVTEKGKYVELRCDPISGHTALYWYRQSLGQGPEFLIYFQGTGAADDSGLPNDRFFAVRPEGSVSTLKIQRTERGDSAVYLCASSHGPGELFFGEGSRLTVL.

This clonotype has a count of ten or more. The chain recombines TRBV10-3 with TRBJ1-6; no reliable D call. This CDR3 region has 12 residues. Germline loops: CDR1 ENHRY, CDR2 SYGVKD. The CDR3 protein is CALSDYNSPLHF. The CDR3 DNA sequence: TGTGCATTATCGGATTATAATTCACCCCTCCACTTT.

This clonotype has a single count. J is TRBJ2-2 and V is TRBV2, with D perhaps matching TRBD1 (5 bases). Trimming cost V 8 bases and J 7 bases, with 11 bases left between them. CDR3 length equals 12 residues. CDR1 and CDR2 from the germline V gene are SNHLY and FYNNEI. CDR3 nucleotides: TGTGCCAGCCGTAGGGGTGACGGGGAGCTGTTTTTT. Amino acids: CASRRGDGELFF.

The rearrangement joins TRBV19 to TRBJ1-5, with 9 bases aligning to TRBD1. The junction had 4 bases not matched to a gene; V was cut back by 3 bases and J by 4 bases. From germline, CDR1 is LNHDA and CDR2 SQIVND (reference sequence). The CDR3 covers 15 residues. The DNA for the CDR3 is TGTGCCAGTAGTATCGGACAGGGGTCAAATCAGCCCCAGCATTTT. Translated: CASSIGQGSNQPQHF.

In this sample, this clonotype turned up many times. This chain connects TRBV7-3 to TRBJ2-7; D is possibly TRBD2 (5 bases). V shed 5 bases and J shed 0 bases, with 14 bases lying between them. CDR3 length: 15 amino acids. Germline CDR1 is SGHTA and CDR2 is FQGTGA. The CDR3 here is CASSPTSGGSYEQYF. CDR3 DNA sequence: TGTGCCAGCAGCCCGACGAGCGGAGGCTCCTACGAGCAGTACTTC.

The sample holds many counts of this clonotype. This sequence joins TRBV20-1 and TRBJ1-1; D may be TRBD1 (5 bases). The CDR3 is 15 amino acids. Trimming cost V 1 base and J 6 bases, with 18 bases left between them. The germline V gene has CDR1 DFQATT and CDR2 SNEGSKA (reference sequence). This chain's CDR3 is CSARGDPREWAEAFF. CDR3 DNA sequence: TGCAGTGCTAGAGGGGACCCCCGAGAATGGGCTGAAGCTTTCTTT.

This clonotype was seen repeatedly, ten times or more. The J gene is TRBJ1-1, the V gene TRBV12-3 or TRBV12-4; possibly TRBD1 for D (5 bases). The CDR3 covers 14 residues. Trimming took off 6 bases at V and 1 base at J, with 12 bases between the two ends. The CDR3 DNA reads TGTGCCAGCAGCTGGCAGGGTCCGAACACTGAAGCTTTCTTT. This codes for CASSWQGPNTEAFF.

V and J are TRBV19 and TRBJ2-7; D not certain. Germline V CDR1 and CDR2: LNHDA, SQIVND (reference sequence). V was shortened by 6 bases and J by 1 base, with 16 bases between the two germline ends. The CDR3 has 15 amino acids. The CDR3 reads CASRKGPERSYEQYF. The CDR3 DNA sequence: TGTGCCAGTAGAAAGGGTCCGGAAAGGTCCTACGAGCAGTACTTC.

This clonotype was seen at least ten times. The rearrangement uses TRBV24-1 and TRBJ2-7; D may be TRBD2 (5 bases). The CDR3 contains 13 residues. Germline CDR1 is KGHDR and CDR2 is SFDVKD. Trimming removed 1 base from V and 5 bases from J, with 8 bases in between. CDR3 region: CATSDFYGNEQYF. The CDR3 bases are TGTGCCACCAGTGATTTTTACGGGAACGAGCAGTACTTC.